This T cell receptor beta chain was observed in a study of T-cell reconstitution after alpha-beta-depleted transplantation in children. Points from the study as a whole: Some patients' high day-60 TCRbeta diversity was traced to surviving recipient T cells and thymic progenitors.

This clonotype was counted ten times or more. What it binds is not known. This CDR3 is built from 16 residues. V trimming: 5 bases; J trimming: 5 bases; junction bases outside the gene matches: 11. Looked up from germline, CDR1 is KGHSH and CDR2 is LQKENI. Construction of the TCRbeta library involved unique molecular identifiers. TCRdb re-called the PCR reads through MiXCR, storing one row per CDR3 protein. The sample shows 500,000 to 650,000 distinct CDR3 sequences, 10% to 15% of them seen only once. This chain uses TRBV18 with TRBJ2-3, with TRBD2 matching over 9 bases. This clonotype was sampled from a male patient younger than 18 who had a stem cell transplant for acute myeloid leukemia, so the T cells may come from the graft donor. The sequencing here drew on PBMCs, mostly from graft donor cells, taken 360 days after TCRalphabeta/CD19-depleted stem cell transplant. The chain's CDR3 is CASSAIAGADGDTQYF. The DNA of the CDR3 is TGTGCCAGCTCAGCGATAGCGGGAGCTGATGGAGATACGCAGTATTTT.